The present T cell receptor beta chain was sequenced within a study of long-term antiretroviral therapy in people with HIV. This CDR3 is 15 amino acids long. V lost 3 bases and J lost 5, with 14 bases in between. CDR1 and CDR2 from the germline V gene are SEHNR and FQNEAQ (reference sequence). Version v3.0 of the immunoSEQ assay ran at survey level. The method was immunoSEQ multiplex PCR; TCRdb's version includes in-frame clones alone and lacks a portion of them. The repertoire has about 28,000 clones, over 80% of them found once; the top ten carry roughly 8.6%. The starting material was unsorted PBMCs, obtained 3.2 years before starting antiretroviral therapy. This clonotype was sampled from a man over 45 with HIV. The chain recombines TRBV7-9 with TRBJ2-1; TRBD2 might be the D (6 bases). The CDR3 nucleotides read TGTGCCAGCAGCTTTTCGGGGGTCTTAAACAATGAGCAGTTCTTC. Translated, it gives CASSFSGVLNNEQFF. Based on the CDR3 plus reference TRBV7-9 and TRBJ2-1, the full variable domain is DTGVSQNPRHKITKRGQNVTFRCDPISEHNRLYWYRQTLGQGPEFLTYFQNEAQLEKSRLLSDRFSAERPKGSFSTLEIQRTEQGDSAMYLCASSFSGVLNNEQFFGPGTRLTVL.